A single sample gave rise to the 16 T cell receptor beta chains below, sequenced in a study of blood T cells in healthy people across ages. With a J-beta primer mix and a sample-barcoded 5' primer, a second PCR ran about 7 to 11 cycles. TCRdb redid the calling of the 5' RACE reads with MiXCR, one entry per CDR3 protein. The table shows more than 800,000 distinct CDR3 sequences, with under 30% occurring only once. The sample taken for sequencing was blood. Receptor source: an elderly woman in good health.

This clonotype has a count of ten or more. The rearrangement uses TRBV10-3 and TRBJ2-1; D not certain. From germline, CDR1 is ENHRY and CDR2 SYGVKD. Between the trimmed V and J ends, which lost 0 bases and 4 bases, there was a span of 10 bases. The CDR3 runs to 15 residues. The CDR3 reads CAISESGSSYNEQFF. The CDR3 DNA is TGTGCCATCAGTGAGTCGGGATCCTCGTACAATGAGCAGTTCTTC.

V gene TRBV5-4 combines with J gene TRBJ2-5; D remains ambiguous. The J call is in doubt because the DNA end fits TRBJ2-7 better. Germline V gene lookup returns CDR1 SGHNT and CDR2 YYREEE (reference sequence). The CDR3 sequence is 14 residues long. CDR3 DNA: TGTGCCAGCAGCTCCCGGTTGGGATACAACGAGCAGTACTTC. Protein: CASSSRLGYNEQYF.

The CDR3 protein is CASSQDQGYGGELFF. The DNA for the CDR3 is TGCGCCAGCAGCCAAGATCAAGGGTACGGCGGGGAGCTGTTTTTT. This chain connects TRBV4-3 to TRBJ2-2; D unclear. CDR1 and CDR2 from the germline V gene are LGHNA and YSLEER. V lost 0 bases and J lost 7, with 12 bases in between. The CDR3 consists of 15 residues.

The chain links TRBV20-1 to TRBJ2-7; maybe TRBD1 (5 bases). The CDR3 is 12 residues long. Germline CDR1 reads DFQATT; CDR2 reads SNEGSKA (reference sequence). As DNA, the CDR3 is TGCAGCGCTCGAAGGGGATGCTACGAGCAGTACTTC. Translating it yields CSARRGCYEQYF.

The table lists this clonotype with a few counts. V and J are TRBV5-1 and TRBJ1-5; D remains unclear. Trimming pared 0 bases from V and 3 bases from J, leaving 7 bases between. Germline CDR1 SGHRS, CDR2 YFSETQ. The CDR3 totals 14 residues. CDR3 sequence reads: CASSLESFNQPQHF. In DNA, the CDR3 is TGCGCCAGCAGCTTGGAGTCCTTCAATCAGCCCCAGCATTTT.

As for this clonotype: A much more abundant neighbour one base away suggests this may be a read error. The chain links TRBV11-3 to TRBJ2-5, with a tentative D call TRBD1 (5 bases). Per germline, CDR1 SGHNT and CDR2 YENEEA. This CDR3 has 14 amino acids. CDR3 nucleotide sequence: TGTACCAGCAGCTCCAGTAGGGGTTTGGAGACCCAGTACTTC. Its translation: CTSSSSRGLETQYF.

This clonotype was seen a handful of times. V is TRBV6-5 and J is TRBJ1-2, with TRBD1 as a possible D gene (5 bases). Germline V gene data show CDR1 as MNHEY and CDR2 as SVGAGI. V gave up 6 bases and J gave up 0 bases, with 14 bases separating them. This CDR3 has 15 residues. The CDR3 DNA reads as TGTGCCAGCAGACGCAGGCAGGGAGCTAACTATGGCTACACCTTC. It is translated as CASRRRQGANYGYTF.

This clonotype was observed at least ten times. The DNA for the CDR3 is TGCAGTGCCCCAATGGCGAGACAGGGGGCGCGGGGGGCCAACGTCCTGACTTTC. Encoded protein: CSAPMARQGARGANVLTF. V usage is TRBV20-1 and J usage is TRBJ2-6; 10 bases map to TRBD1. CDR1 and CDR2 from the germline V gene are DFQATT and SNEGSKA (reference sequence). The CDR3 length is 18 residues. After removal of 6 bases from V and 4 bases from J, the junction contained 15 bases not matched to a gene.

This clonotype has more than one count but fewer than ten. A read error may explain this, as a much larger clone is one base away. The chain links TRBV6-5 to TRBJ2-3; D possibly corresponds to TRBD1 (6 bases). The CDR3 sequence is 16 residues long. Per germline, CDR1 MNHEY and CDR2 SVGAGI. CDR3 in DNA: TGTGCCAGCAGTTACGAAGGGACAAGAAGCACAGATACGCAGGATTTT. It codes for CASSYEGTRSTDTQDF.

There are many counts of this clonotype. The genes are TRBV18 and TRBJ2-1, with unresolved D. The germline V gene has CDR1 KGHSH and CDR2 LQKENI. V gave up 3 bases and J gave up 7 bases, with 7 bases separating them. This CDR3 region has 12 residues. CDR3 protein: CASSPRVNEQFF. As DNA, the CDR3 is TGTGCCAGCTCACCGCGCGTAAATGAGCAGTTCTTC.

This clonotype was observed a handful of times. This chain uses TRBV20-1 with TRBJ1-5; TRBD1 might be the D (6 bases). This CDR3 region has 14 residues. Trimming shortened V by 3 bases and J by 3 bases, and 12 bases separated the two germline ends. From germline, CDR1 is DFQATT and CDR2 SNEGSKA (reference sequence). The CDR3 protein is CSASPGQYNQPQHF. For the CDR3, the DNA is TGCAGTGCTAGCCCAGGACAGTACAATCAGCCCCAGCATTTT.

Details on this clonotype: One base away lies a much larger clone, so this may be a sequencing read error. This chain links TRBV5-1 with TRBJ2-5, with 8 bases lining up with TRBD1. Germline assignment: CDR1 SGHRS and CDR2 YFSETQ. The CDR3 covers 15 residues. The CDR3 nucleotides are TGCGCCAGCAGCTGGGGACAGGCCGACGGAGAGGCCCAGTACTTC. Protein: CASSWGQADGEAQYF.

This clonotype has only a few counts. This chain connects TRBV7-2 to TRBJ1-6, with D unclear. V lost 1 base and J lost 0, with 13 bases in between. CDR3 length equals 18 residues. The germline V gene encodes CDR1 SGHTA and CDR2 FQGNSA. CDR3 sequence: CASSLVSMMGSYNSPLHF. The CDR3 DNA follows: TGTGCCAGCAGCTTAGTATCGATGATGGGCTCCTATAATTCACCCCTCCACTTT.

This clonotype was detected a few times. CDR3 loop: CASSLAGKSSQPQHF. CDR3 nucleotides: TGCGCCAGCAGCTTGGCCGGGAAGAGTTCTCAGCCCCAGCATTTT. The chain combines TRBV5-1 with TRBJ1-5; D remains unclear. CDR3 length: 15 residues. The V gene's germline CDR1 is SGHRS and CDR2 YFSETQ. V dropped 0 bases and J dropped 6 bases, with 13 bases sitting between them.

This clonotype was recorded a few times. A much larger clone sits a single nucleotide away, making a read error possible. The V and J genes are TRBV5-1 and TRBJ2-5; D gene unclear. Germline-derived CDR1 and CDR2 are SGHRS and YFSETQ. This CDR3 spans 14 amino acids. The CDR3 sequence: CAGSLGRNQETQYF. In DNA, the CDR3 is TGCGCCGGCAGCTTGGGCCGTAACCAAGAGACCCAGTACTTC.

The rearrangement links TRBV6-2 or TRBV6-3 to TRBJ2-3; 8 bases match TRBD2. Germline CDR1 MNHEY, CDR2 SVGEGT. Trimming took 10 bases from V and 2 from J; bases not matched to a gene: 11. The CDR3 runs to 15 residues. Here the CDR3 DNA reads TGTGCCACCCAAATAGCGGGGCCGGTCACAGATACGCAGTATTTT. Protein product: CATQIAGPVTDTQYF.